Following are 27 T cell receptor beta chains from one sample sequenced in a study of blood T cell repertoires in COVID-19. TCRdb's copy holds only in-frame clones and misses some; the assay was immunoSEQ multiplex PCR. Of some 150,000 clones listed, 78% were seen once; the top ten hold 5% to 7%. The sequenced sample was PBMCs or T cells enriched from blood (not recorded which). The receptor source for this set is a woman aged 45 to 65 who had recovered from COVID-19.

The chain links TRBV7-2 to TRBJ1-4, with 7 bases fitting TRBD1. The CDR3 is made up of 13 amino acids. The J segment lost 6 bases and the V segment lost 5 bases, leaving 3 bases of the junction unmatched. Per germline, CDR1 SGHTA and CDR2 FQGNSA. The CDR3 reads CASSQGQYEKLFF. The CDR3 DNA follows: TGTGCCAGCAGCCAGGGACAGTATGAAAAACTGTTTTTT.

The V and J genes are TRBV6-1 and TRBJ2-7; D uncertain. CDR3 length: 14 amino acids. Trimming removed 2 bases at V and 4 bases at J, with 12 bases between. The V gene's germline CDR1 is MNHNS and CDR2 SASEGT. The CDR3 sequence: CASSEQQTSYEQYV. CDR3 sequence (DNA): TGTGCCAGCAGTGAACAGCAGACTTCTTACGAGCAGTACGTC.

This clone occurred a few times. The chain carries TRBV18 and TRBJ1-1; D gene uncertain. V gave up 0 bases and J gave up 0 bases, with 8 bases separating them. The germline V gene encodes CDR1 KGHSH and CDR2 LQKENI. The CDR3 runs 15 residues. CDR3 protein: CASSPPSHMNTEAFF. Here the CDR3 DNA reads TGTGCCAGCTCACCACCGTCACACATGAACACTGAAGCTTTCTTT. The whole variable domain, remainder taken from reference TRBV18 and TRBJ1-1, is NAGVMQNPRHLVRRRGQEARLRCSPMKGHSHVYWYRQLPEEGLKFMVYLQKENIIDESGMPKERFSAEFPKEGPSILRIQQVVRGDSAAYFCASSPPSHMNTEAFFGQGTRLTVV.

This clone has just a few counts. The chain links TRBV28 to TRBJ1-2, with a tentative D call TRBD1 (5 bases). The V end was cut by 6 bases, the J end by 2 bases, with 16 bases between. The CDR3 consists of 15 residues. In germline, CDR1 is MDHEN, CDR2 SYDVKM. In nucleotides, the CDR3 is TGTGCCAGCAGCTCCCGAATGGGACTAAACTATGGCTACACCTTC. Translation gives CASSSRMGLNYGYTF.

The chain carries TRBV28 and TRBJ2-7; D is unclear. There are 15 residues in the CDR3. V was shortened by 3 bases and J by 3 bases, with 15 bases between the two germline ends. CDR1 and CDR2 from the germline V gene are MDHEN and SYDVKM. The CDR3 DNA follows: TGTGCCAGCAGTTTTTCACAGAATTCTCACTACGAGCAGTACTTC. Translated: CASSFSQNSHYEQYF.

In its sample, this clone was seen a few times. The rearrangement links TRBV19 to TRBJ1-1; D is uncertain. This CDR3 has 14 residues. CDR1 and CDR2 from the germline V gene are LNHDA and SQIVND (reference sequence). Trimming shortened V by 1 base and J by 3 bases, and 9 bases separated the two germline ends. In DNA form, the CDR3 reads TGTGCCAGTAGTATAGGAGGCGGGTACACTGAAGCTTTCTTT. Translating it yields CASSIGGGYTEAFF.

V usage is TRBV29-1 and J usage is TRBJ2-3; tentatively, D is TRBD1 (6 bases). Germline values: CDR1 SQVTM, CDR2 ANQGSEA. The CDR3 consists of 15 residues. The V end lost 8 bases, the J end lost 0 bases, and 18 bases lay between the germline ends. The CDR3 DNA follows: TGCAGCTCAGAAGGGCAGGGGTCGAGCACAGATACGCAGTATTTT. This encodes CSSEGQGSSTDTQYF.

V usage is TRBV2 and J usage is TRBJ1-2, with a possible D match to TRBD1 (6 bases). Trimming removed 4 bases at V and 8 bases at J, with 14 bases between. CDR1 and CDR2 (germline): SNHLY, FYNNEI. CDR3 length: 13 amino acids. CDR3 coding DNA: TGTGCCAGCAGTGCCCCACAGGGTCGCGGCTACACCTTC. Residues: CASSAPQGRGYTF.

The V gene is TRBV4-1, the J gene TRBJ1-2; D call uncertain. In germline, CDR1 is MGHRA, CDR2 YSYEKL. V gave up 1 base and J gave up 8 bases, with 20 bases separating them. The CDR3 length is 16 residues. This chain's CDR3 is CASSQGAPRGPDGYTF. CDR3 sequence (DNA): TGCGCCAGCAGCCAAGGGGCCCCAAGAGGGCCTGACGGCTACACCTTC.

V is TRBV2 and J is TRBJ2-7; 7 nucleotides agree with TRBD1. Germline CDR1 is SNHLY and CDR2 is FYNNEI. The CDR3 consists of 15 residues. Losses at the gene ends were 7 bases for V and 1 base for J; bases not matched to a gene: 10. Written as DNA, the CDR3 is TGTGCCAGCATGAGGGGGCTCGGGGAGTCCTACGAGCAGTACTTC. Translated, it gives CASMRGLGESYEQYF.

This clone was observed a single time. The chain couples TRBV4-2 to TRBJ2-5, with 8 bases lining up with TRBD2. The CDR3 is made up of 16 amino acids. The trim removed 1 base at V and 2 bases at J, leaving 6 bases unmatched. Germline V CDR1 and CDR2: LGHNA, YNFKEQ. The CDR3 DNA reads TGTGCCAGCAGCCAAGGGAACGGGGGGGCGCAAGAGACCCAGTACTTC. This encodes CASSQGNGGAQETQYF.

V is TRBV5-6 and J is TRBJ2-5; 7 positions match TRBD1. V was pared by 4 bases and J by 5 bases, with 8 bases of the junction left unmatched. The CDR3 extends over 14 amino acids. Germline CDR1 SGHDT, CDR2 YYEEEE. CDR3 DNA sequence: TGTGCCAGCAGCCCAAGGGGGCGCGGGGAGACCCAGTACTTC. It specifies CASSPRGRGETQYF.

CDR3 DNA: TGTGCCAGCAGTTACCCGACAGGGCAGTACGAAAACATTCAGTACTTC. Amino acid sequence: CASSYPTGQYENIQYF. The chain carries TRBV6-2 or TRBV6-3 and TRBJ2-4; 7 positions agree with TRBD1. Trimming at V came to 2 bases and at J to 5 bases, leaving 9 bases not matched to a gene. CDR3 length: 16 amino acids. Germline V gene data show CDR1 as MNHEY and CDR2 as SVGEGT.

The V call is TRBV5-4, the J call TRBJ1-1; unclear D gene. The CDR3 has 13 amino acids. V gave up 4 bases and J gave up 1 base, with 8 bases separating them. The germline V gene encodes CDR1 SGHNT and CDR2 YYREEE (reference sequence). The DNA of the CDR3 is TGTGCCAGCAGCACAGAAACGAACACTGAAGCTTTCTTT. This encodes CASSTETNTEAFF.

V gene TRBV6-5 combines with J gene TRBJ1-6; TRBD1 matches at 7 bases. Germline CDR1 is MNHEY and CDR2 is SVGAGI. CDR3 length: 15 residues. Trimming cost V 4 bases and J 13 bases; bases outside gene matches: 13. The CDR3 DNA reads as TGTGCCAGCAGTTCCTCCGGGACAGAGGCGCGTCCCCTCCACTTT. Translated, it gives CASSSSGTEARPLHF.

The chain links TRBV6-6 to TRBJ1-2; 7 bases line up with TRBD1. CDR1 MNHNY and CDR2 SVGAGI come from the germline V gene (reference sequence). V shed 5 bases, J shed 5 bases, and the junction held 8 bases outside the gene matches. CDR3 length: 14 residues. The CDR3 nucleotides read TGTGCCAGCAGTCCCGGACAGGACACTTATGGCTACACCTTC. Protein product: CASSPGQDTYGYTF.

DNA for the CDR3: TGTGCCAGTAGTATAGAGGGGAGGATTTACACTGAAGCTTTCTTT. Translated, it gives CASSIEGRIYTEAFF. The chain is built from TRBV19 and TRBJ1-1; unclear D gene. Germline V gives CDR1 LNHDA, CDR2 SQIVND (reference sequence). The CDR3 extends over 15 amino acids. Trimming removed 0 bases from V and 3 bases from J, with 11 bases in between. The variable domain in full, with the rest retrieved from reference TRBV19 and TRBJ1-1, is DGGITQSPKYLFRKEGQNVTLSCEQNLNHDAMYWYRQDPGQGLRLIYYSQIVNDFQKGDIAEGYSVSREKKESFPLTVTSAQKNPTAFYLCASSIEGRIYTEAFFGQGTRLTVV.

The chain is built from TRBV4-1 and TRBJ1-2; TRBD1 aligns across 7 bases. The ends lost 1 base at V and 8 bases at J; junction bases unmatched: 22. Germline assignment: CDR1 MGHRA and CDR2 YSYEKL. The CDR3 consists of 19 residues. The CDR3 is CASSQAVVGTVSVGGGYTF. The CDR3 DNA follows: TGCGCCAGCAGCCAAGCAGTGGTCGGGACAGTATCGGTAGGAGGGGGCTACACCTTC.

J is TRBJ2-1 and V is TRBV10-3; the D gene is possibly TRBD1 (6 bases). The germline V and J ends were trimmed by 0 bases and 5 bases, with 11 bases remaining between them. The CDR3 runs 15 residues. The V gene's germline CDR1 is ENHRY and CDR2 SYGVKD. DNA for the CDR3: TGTGCCATCAGTGAGTCGATGGGGGACAACAATGAGCAGTTCTTC. It specifies CAISESMGDNNEQFF.

The DNA for the CDR3 is TGTGCCAGCAGCCGCCTTTCGGAGGGTGAGCAGTTCTTC. Its translation: CASSRLSEGEQFF. The chain employs TRBV12-3 or TRBV12-4 and TRBJ2-1; D perhaps matches TRBD2 (6 bases). CDR3 length equals 13 residues. The ends were cut back, 6 bases at V and 9 bases at J, with 15 bases in the middle.

V usage is TRBV2 and J usage is TRBJ1-1; the match to TRBD1 covers 7 bases. This CDR3 spans 13 amino acids. Germline lookup yields CDR1 SNHLY and CDR2 FYNNEI. The V segment lost 6 bases and the J segment 4 bases; nucleotides outside the gene matches: 5. The CDR3 sequence is CASSGAGGTEAFF. CDR3 DNA sequence: TGTGCCAGCAGCGGGGCAGGGGGCACTGAAGCTTTCTTT.

The chain has TRBV6-5 and TRBJ1-3; no firm D call. Trimming took off 2 bases at V and 0 bases at J, with 8 bases between the two ends. The CDR3 spans 15 residues. CDR1 and CDR2 from the germline V gene are MNHEY and SVGAGI. CDR3 DNA sequence: TGTGCCAGCAGTTACAGTACGAGCTCTGGAAACACCATATATTTT. Its protein is CASSYSTSSGNTIYF.

The rearrangement links TRBV7-2 to TRBJ2-1; 9 bases are a match to TRBD1. V was clipped by 7 bases and J by 5 bases; unmatched bases: 9. CDR3 length equals 15 residues. Looked up from germline, CDR1 is SGHTA and CDR2 is FQGNSA. CDR3 in amino acids: CASIPDRGDHNEQFF. The CDR3 DNA follows: TGTGCCAGCATTCCGGACAGGGGAGATCACAATGAGCAGTTCTTC.

The chain recombines TRBV19 with TRBJ2-1, with 8 bases lining up with TRBD2. From germline, CDR1 is LNHDA and CDR2 SQIVND (reference sequence). The CDR3 sequence is 16 residues long. The trim removed 6 bases at V and 0 bases at J, leaving 7 bases unmatched. The CDR3 region has the DNA TGTGCCAGTAGAGATGGCGGGGGGCGCTCCTACAATGAGCAGTTCTTC. Translated, it gives CASRDGGGRSYNEQFF.

This chain joins TRBV6-5 and TRBJ1-1; maybe TRBD1 (6 bases). The CDR3 consists of 16 residues. The V and J ends lost 2 bases and 0 bases respectively, with 13 bases between them. The germline V gene encodes CDR1 MNHEY and CDR2 SVGAGI. CDR3 DNA sequence: TGTGCCAGCAGTTACCAGCTACAGGGCATGAACACTGAAGCTTTCTTT. It is translated as CASSYQLQGMNTEAFF.

CDR3 region: CASSVAQNIYGYTF. The CDR3 DNA follows: TGTGCCAGCAGCGTAGCTCAGAACATCTATGGCTACACCTTC. This sequence joins TRBV9 and TRBJ1-2; no clear D gene. Trimming removed 0 bases from V and 4 bases from J, with 10 bases in between. Germline-derived CDR1 and CDR2 are SGDLS and YYNGEE. The length of the CDR3 is 14 residues.

The chain links TRBV7-3 to TRBJ1-2; tentative D call: TRBD1 (5 bases). CDR1 and CDR2 (germline): SGHTA, FQGTGA. Trimming took off 5 bases at V and 6 bases at J, with 13 bases between the two ends. This CDR3 spans 13 amino acids. The CDR3 loop is CASSPGGGDGYTF. The CDR3 region has the DNA TGTGCCAGCAGCCCCGGGGGAGGGGATGGCTACACCTTC. Full variable domain (remainder filled in from reference TRBV7-3 and TRBJ1-2): GAGVSQTPSNKVTEKGKYVELRCDPISGHTALYWYRQSLGQGPEFLIYFQGTGAADDSGLPNDRFFAVRPEGSVSTLKIQRTERGDSAVYLCASSPGGGDGYTFGSGTRLTVV.